These 18 T cell receptor beta chains came from one sample sequenced in a study of blood T cells in healthy people across ages (dated by TCRdb to 2013 to 2016). The library came from 5' RACE. The listed sequencing device is Illumina HiSeq 2500. A second PCR of roughly 7 to 11 cycles was performed with a sample-barcoded 5' primer and a J-beta primer mix. In TCRdb, the public reads were trimmed at Q25 with fastp and aligned with MiXCR, with productive beta chains retained. Identical CDR3 proteins give one entry, which carries the most common genes and DNA. In this sample the table shows about 1.8 million distinct CDR3 sequences, 49% of which occur a single time. The leading ten clones occupy roughly 2% of the sample. Sample: blood. Every receptor here comes from a woman in her thirties or forties in good health.

The chain joins TRBV7-2 to TRBJ2-4; weak D call: TRBD1 (6 bases). CDR1 and CDR2 (germline): SGHTA, FQGNSA. The CDR3 consists of 16 residues. V was cut by 4 bases and J by 0 bases, with 13 bases left in between. The CDR3 region has the DNA TGTGCCAGCAGCTCCCCGGGACACTTAGCCAAAAACATTCAGTACTTC. It specifies CASSSPGHLAKNIQYF. The variable domain in full, completed from reference TRBV7-2 and TRBJ2-4, reads GAGVSQSPSNKVTEKGKDVELRCDPISGHTALYWYRQSLGQGLEFLIYFQGNSAPDKSGLPSDRFSAERTGGSVSTLTIQRTQQEDSAVYLCASSSPGHLAKNIQYFGAGTRLSVL.

The chain joins TRBV25-1 to TRBJ1-2; D remains unclear. The CDR3 consists of 13 residues. V was shortened by 5 bases and J by 5 bases, with 12 bases between the two germline ends. The germline V gene encodes CDR1 MGHDK and CDR2 SYGVNS. This CDR3 reads CASSIGQVYGYTF. CDR3 bases: TGTGCCAGCAGTATCGGGCAGGTATATGGCTACACCTTC.

This rearrangement joins TRBV12-3 or TRBV12-4 to TRBJ2-5; D gene uncertain. V lost 0 bases and J lost 1, with 9 bases in between. The CDR3 is made up of 15 amino acids. CDR3 nucleotide sequence: TGTGCCAGCAGTTTAGCGGCGATACTCCAAGAGACCCAGTACTTC. Its translation: CASSLAAILQETQYF.

The chain recombines TRBV9 with TRBJ2-4, with a tentative D call TRBD1 (6 bases). This CDR3 region has 16 residues. Trimming shortened V by 2 bases and J by 6 bases, and 18 bases separated the two germline ends. In germline, CDR1 is SGDLS, CDR2 YYNGEE. The DNA for the CDR3 is TGTGCCAGCAGCGTCCACCTAGAGGGGGACCTAAACATTCAGTACTTC. Translating it yields CASSVHLEGDLNIQYF.

The chain is built from TRBV7-2 and TRBJ2-1, with D possibly TRBD1 on 6 matching bases. V lost 5 bases to trimming and J lost 2 bases, with 25 bases between them. This CDR3 contains 19 residues. Germline V gene sequence: CDR1 SGHTA, CDR2 FQGNSA. The CDR3 reads CASSRPPASTGGTYNEQFF. As DNA, the CDR3 is TGTGCCAGCAGCCGCCCTCCGGCCTCGACAGGAGGAACCTACAATGAGCAGTTCTTC.

Note on this clonotype: Germline and junction disagree at one end, which may indicate a read error. The chain uses TRBV6-6 and TRBJ2-1; TRBD1 is a possible D gene (5 bases). CDR1 is MNHNY, CDR2 SVGAGI, per germline (reference sequence). CDR3 length: 16 residues. The CDR3 here is CAGSPLLDSSYNEQFF. CDR3 in DNA: TGTGCCGGCAGCCCGCTGCTAGACAGCTCCTACAATGAGCAGTTCTTC.

The genes are TRBV12-3 or TRBV12-4 and TRBJ2-1; TRBD1 is a possible D gene (5 bases). The CDR3 has 15 amino acids. Trimming cost V 1 base and J 8 bases, with 15 bases left between them. The CDR3 reads CASSLDGQGVDEQFF. The CDR3 DNA reads as TGTGCCAGCAGTTTAGACGGGCAGGGTGTGGATGAGCAGTTCTTC.

This clonotype was counted a few times. The rearrangement links TRBV5-1 to TRBJ2-1, with 9 positions matching TRBD2. CDR1 and CDR2 (germline): SGHRS, YFSETQ. The CDR3 length is 15 residues. V was pared by 4 bases and J by 3 bases, with 5 bases of the junction left unmatched. This chain's CDR3 is CASSPELAGYNEQFF. CDR3 in DNA: TGCGCCAGCAGCCCGGAACTAGCGGGCTACAATGAGCAGTTCTTC.

This sequence joins TRBV3-1 and TRBJ2-2, with D possibly TRBD2 on 6 matching bases. The CDR3 covers 14 residues. Germline-derived CDR1 and CDR2 are LGHDT and YNNKEL (reference sequence). V lost 4 bases, J lost 7 bases, and 13 bases lay in between. The DNA of the CDR3 is TGTGCCAGCAGCCGAAGGGAGGTTGTCGGGGAGCTGTTTTTT. Translation gives CASSRREVVGELFF.

The genes are TRBV5-5 and TRBJ1-6; tentative D call: TRBD1 (5 bases). The germline CDR1 and CDR2 sequences are SGHKS and YYEKEE (reference sequence). This CDR3 is 16 amino acids long. Between the trimmed V and J ends, which lost 0 bases and 7 bases, there was a span of 14 bases. Written as DNA, the CDR3 is TGTGCCAGCAGCTTGGACCCGGGACTGGAAAATTCACCCCTCCACTTT. As protein: CASSLDPGLENSPLHF.

CDR3 in amino acids: CASSHKGAGGGRGYTF. The CDR3, as DNA: TGTGCCAGCAGCCATAAGGGCGCAGGGGGCGGTCGTGGCTACACCTTC. The chain couples TRBV7-2 to TRBJ1-2, with 8 bases fitting TRBD1. Losses at the gene ends were 5 bases for V and 7 bases for J; bases not matched to a gene: 15. Germline assignment: CDR1 SGHTA and CDR2 FQGNSA. The CDR3 covers 16 residues. Full variable domain (remainder filled in from reference TRBV7-2 and TRBJ1-2): GAGVSQSPSNKVTEKGKDVELRCDPISGHTALYWYRQSLGQGLEFLIYFQGNSAPDKSGLPSDRFSAERTGGSVSTLTIQRTQQEDSAVYLCASSHKGAGGGRGYTFGSGTRLTVV.

Notes on this clonotype: Relative to the germline gene, one junction end is altered; a read error may explain this. The chain recombines TRBV9 with TRBJ2-1; D possibly corresponds to TRBD2 (6 bases). The CDR3 loop spans 16 amino acids. CDR1 is SGDLS, CDR2 YYNGEE, per germline. DNA of the CDR3: TGTGCCAGCAGCGTTCGTAGCGGTAACACCTACGATGAGCAGTTCTTC. This translates into CASSVRSGNTYDEQFF.

The chain employs TRBV11-2 and TRBJ2-1; D assignment may be TRBD1 or TRBD2 (6 bases each). CDR3 length: 17 residues. V was shortened by 6 bases and J by 3 bases, with 21 bases between the two germline ends. Germline V gene lookup returns CDR1 SGHAT and CDR2 FQNNGV. The CDR3 sequence is CASSPWGPGLYYNEQFF. Here the CDR3 DNA reads TGTGCCAGCAGTCCTTGGGGGCCGGGACTGTACTACAATGAGCAGTTCTTC.

The chain carries TRBV5-4 and TRBJ2-1; the D is unclear. V was pared by 10 bases and J by 6 bases, with 17 bases between. Germline V gene sequence: CDR1 SGHNT, CDR2 YYREEE (reference sequence). The CDR3 sequence is 13 residues long. CDR3 loop: CAFRPPSGNEQFF. The CDR3 DNA reads as TGTGCCTTTAGGCCCCCCTCCGGCAATGAGCAGTTCTTC.

This clonotype was found a few times. J is TRBJ2-1 and V is TRBV5-1; 8 positions match TRBD1. Germline values: CDR1 SGHRS, CDR2 YFSETQ. V shed 4 bases and J 9 bases; nucleotides not matched to a gene: 6. The CDR3 contains 13 residues. CDR3 region: CASSVSGGREQFF. The CDR3 nucleotides are TGCGCCAGCAGCGTGTCAGGGGGCCGTGAGCAGTTCTTC. The whole variable domain, remainder taken from reference TRBV5-1 and TRBJ2-1, is KAGVTQTPRYLIKTRGQQVTLSCSPISGHRSVSWYQQTPGQGLQFLFEYFSETQRNKGNFPGRFSGRQFSNSRSEMNVSTLELGDSALYLCASSVSGGREQFFGPGTRLTVL.

This clonotype has just a few counts. The chain couples TRBV20-1 to TRBJ2-1; 8 nucleotides agree with TRBD1. In germline, CDR1 is DFQATT, CDR2 SNEGSKA (reference sequence). The CDR3 has 14 amino acids. The junction had 10 bases not matched to a gene; V was cut back by 6 bases and J by 6 bases. CDR3 DNA: TGCAGTGCGAGATACAGGGGGATCTTCAATGAGCAGTTCTTC. It codes for CSARYRGIFNEQFF.

V is TRBV4-1 and J is TRBJ1-2; 9 positions match TRBD1. The germline V gene has CDR1 MGHRA and CDR2 YSYEKL. The CDR3 loop spans 14 amino acids. V gave up 4 bases and J gave up 5 bases; unmatched junction bases: 5. The CDR3 region has the DNA TGCGCCAGCAGCCCAGCCGGGACAGGGTATGGCTACACCTTC. This encodes CASSPAGTGYGYTF.

V is TRBV4-3 and J is TRBJ2-3; the match to TRBD1 covers 7 bases. V trimming: 0 bases; J trimming: 2 bases; junction bases outside the gene matches: 5. Germline V CDR1 and CDR2: LGHNA, YSLEER. The CDR3 spans 16 residues. Here the CDR3 reads CASSQEGDSPTDTQYF. The CDR3 nucleotides are TGCGCCAGCAGCCAAGAAGGGGACAGCCCCACAGATACGCAGTATTTT.